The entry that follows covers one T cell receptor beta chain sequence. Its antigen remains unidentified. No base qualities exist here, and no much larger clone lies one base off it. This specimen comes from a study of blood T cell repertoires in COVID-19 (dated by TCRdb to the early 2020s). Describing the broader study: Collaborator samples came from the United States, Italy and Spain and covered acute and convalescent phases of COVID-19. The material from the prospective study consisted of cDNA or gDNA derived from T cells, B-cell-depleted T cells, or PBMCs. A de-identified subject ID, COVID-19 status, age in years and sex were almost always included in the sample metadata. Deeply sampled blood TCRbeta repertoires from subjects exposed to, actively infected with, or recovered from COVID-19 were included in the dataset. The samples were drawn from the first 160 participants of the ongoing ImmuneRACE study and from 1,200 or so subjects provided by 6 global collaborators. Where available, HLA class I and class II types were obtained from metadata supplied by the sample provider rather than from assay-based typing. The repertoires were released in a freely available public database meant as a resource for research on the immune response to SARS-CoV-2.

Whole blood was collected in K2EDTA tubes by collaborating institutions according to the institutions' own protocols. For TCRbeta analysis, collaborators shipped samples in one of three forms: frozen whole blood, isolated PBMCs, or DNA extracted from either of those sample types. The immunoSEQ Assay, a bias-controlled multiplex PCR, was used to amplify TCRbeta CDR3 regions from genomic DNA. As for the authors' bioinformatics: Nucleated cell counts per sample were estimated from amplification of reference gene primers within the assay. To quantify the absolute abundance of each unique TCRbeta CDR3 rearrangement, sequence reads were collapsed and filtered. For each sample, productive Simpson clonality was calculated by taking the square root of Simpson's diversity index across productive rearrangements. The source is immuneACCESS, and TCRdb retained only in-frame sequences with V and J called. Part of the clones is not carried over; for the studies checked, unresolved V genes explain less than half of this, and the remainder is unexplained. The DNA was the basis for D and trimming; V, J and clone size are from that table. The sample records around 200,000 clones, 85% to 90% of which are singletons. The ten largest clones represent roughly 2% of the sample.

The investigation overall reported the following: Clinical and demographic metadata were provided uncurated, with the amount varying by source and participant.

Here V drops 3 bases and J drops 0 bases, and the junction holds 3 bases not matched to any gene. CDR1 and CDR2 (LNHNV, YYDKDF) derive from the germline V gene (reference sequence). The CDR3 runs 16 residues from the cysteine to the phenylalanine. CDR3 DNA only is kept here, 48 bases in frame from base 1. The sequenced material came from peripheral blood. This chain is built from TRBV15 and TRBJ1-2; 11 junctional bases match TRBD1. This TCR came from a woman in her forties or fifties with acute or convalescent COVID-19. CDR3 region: CATSRGTGGTNYGYTF. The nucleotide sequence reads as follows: TGTGCCACCAGCAGGGGGACAGGGGGTACTAACTATGGCTACACCTTC.